This T cell receptor (beta chain) is from a study of cytomegalovirus exposure and HLA in healthy donors. The V gene lost 3 bases and the J gene lost 1 base, with 7 bases spanning the gap. The CDR3 is 14 amino acids. The germline CDR1 and CDR2 sequences are LNHDA and SQIVND (reference sequence). This clone was recorded a few times. 60 Vbeta and 13 Jbeta primers were used in PCR. TCRdb's table, derived via immunoSEQ multiplex PCR, lists solely in-frame clones and lacks some. The repertoire holds 150,000 to 200,000 clones, with 81% as singletons. The receptor was isolated from a man in his forties in good health and CMV-seropositive. The gene calls are TRBV19 and TRBJ1-3, with no clear D. Sequencing input: PBMCs. The CDR3 region is CASSMGSSGNTIYF. In DNA, the CDR3 is TGTGCCAGTAGTATGGGGAGTTCTGGAAACACCATATATTTT.